This T cell receptor (beta chain) was observed in a study of human T cells and chemical hapten exposure. Described time point: patch test 2, 6 weeks after DPC sensitization. The treatment: therapeutic diphenylcyclopropenone sensitization with weekly scalp DPC. This clonotype was counted only a few times. The V end was cut by 4 bases, the J end by 1 base, with 18 bases between. CDR1 is MGHRA, CDR2 YSYEKL, per germline. This CDR3 comprises 17 residues. From the RACE reads, TCRdb called clonotypes with MiXCR, one entry per CDR3 protein. The sample has some 96,000 distinct CDR3 sequences, around 9.3% seen once.

This TCR was recovered from a woman aged 40 to 50 with alopecia areata. Some clones in this sample may be carry-over from other donors' samples. The chain links TRBV4-1 to TRBJ2-3; either TRBD1 or TRBD2 may supply D (5 bases each). This specimen was whole blood, taken in connection with sensitization to the hapten diphenylcyclopropenone (DPC). The DNA for the CDR3 is TGCGCCAGCAGCCTTACCGGGACCCAAAGCCGCACAGATACGCAGTATTTT. It specifies CASSLTGTQSRTDTQYF.